This T cell receptor beta chain was identified in a study of cytomegalovirus exposure and HLA in healthy donors. Study findings and constraints: As a later analysis revealed, the rate of TCR association differed by HLA locus, with DRB1 most and HLA-C fewest.

Germline values: CDR1 LNHDA, CDR2 SQIVND (reference sequence). The germline V and J ends were trimmed by 4 bases and 7 bases, with 10 bases remaining between them. CDR3 length: 12 amino acids. In the case of this clone: Its antigen is still unknown.

PCR involved 60 Vbeta and 13 Jbeta primers. Libraries were prepared by immunoSEQ multiplex PCR; TCRdb keeps only in-frame clonotypes and omits some of them. The repertoire holds over 130,000 clones, with about four fifths as singletons. Specimen: PBMCs. The chain uses TRBV19 and TRBJ1-1; D is ambiguous. This clonotype was sampled from a woman in her forties in good health and CMV-seropositive. CDR3 bases: TGTGCCAGTAGTACCAGCCAGCGTGAAGCTTTCTTT. It codes for CASSTSQREAFF.